These 28 T cell receptor beta chains share one sample of origin, sequenced in a study of Ad26.COV2.S vaccination and SARS-CoV-2 variants. Sequenced by immunoSEQ multiplex PCR; TCRdb stores in-frame clones only, minus some. Of some 290,000 clones in the sample, about 86% are singletons; the top ten hold more than 1.5%. As for treatment: roughly 18 received Ad26.COV2.S at low or high dose, single or two shots; five or six received placebo; per-sample allocation not given. Each sample was drawn 63 days after the first injection (of vaccine or placebo). The sample here was peripheral blood, taken in a trial of Ad26.COV2.S vaccine versus placebo. These receptors all stem from a person aged 18-60 years who received the Ad26.COV2.S COVID-19 vaccine or a placebo.

The chain couples TRBV3-1 (or the pseudogene TRBV3-2) to TRBJ1-3; D is ambiguous. Per the germline V gene, CDR1 is LGHDT and CDR2 is YNNKEL (reference sequence). This CDR3 region has 15 residues. V lost 4 bases and J 1 base, leaving 11 bases between the germline ends. In nucleotides, the CDR3 is TGTGCCAGCAGCCCCCGGGGAGGGTCTGGAAACACCATATATTTT. Translated: CASSPRGGSGNTIYF.

V and J are TRBV2 and TRBJ1-5, with D perhaps matching TRBD1 (5 bases). Trimming pared 6 bases from V and 7 bases from J, leaving 10 bases between. The germline CDR1 and CDR2 sequences are SNHLY and FYNNEI. CDR3 length equals 12 residues. The DNA for the CDR3 is TGTGCCAGCAGCGGGGGTCCGCAGCCCCAGCATTTT. It translates to CASSGGPQPQHF.

This clone is a singleton in its sample. The chain uses TRBV18 and TRBJ1-2, with D maybe TRBD1 (5 bases). The germline V gene has CDR1 KGHSH and CDR2 LQKENI. The CDR3 is 15 amino acids. Trimming pared 3 bases from V and 3 bases from J, leaving 14 bases between. Here the CDR3 DNA reads TGTGCCAGCTCACCCCTAATAGTCAGGGACTATGGCTACACCTTC. It yields the protein CASSPLIVRDYGYTF.

The chain employs TRBV6-6 and TRBJ2-7, with D uncertain. The germline V and J ends were trimmed by 7 bases and 0 bases, with 16 bases remaining between them. Germline values: CDR1 MNHNY, CDR2 SVGAGI (reference sequence). The CDR3 has 15 residues. Here the CDR3 reads CASKLGSAGSYEQYF. In nucleotides, the CDR3 is TGTGCCAGCAAGTTGGGTTCAGCCGGCTCCTACGAGCAGTACTTC.

CDR3 sequence: CAIRPPGGNGYTF. The CDR3 DNA sequence: TGTGCCATCAGGCCGCCAGGGGGTAATGGCTACACCTTC. The chain joins TRBV10-3 to TRBJ1-2; 7 positions agree with TRBD1. Losses at the gene ends were 6 bases for V and 6 bases for J; bases not matched to a gene: 7. Germline CDR1 is ENHRY and CDR2 is SYGVKD. The CDR3 is made up of 13 amino acids.

The chain uses TRBV4-1 and TRBJ2-1; 7 bases fit TRBD2. CDR1 and CDR2 from the germline V gene are MGHRA and YSYEKL. Germline trimming cut 0 bases from V and 4 bases from J; bases unmatched to any gene: 3. The CDR3 consists of 15 residues. In DNA form, the CDR3 reads TGCGCCAGCAGCCAAGAGGGGGGGAGATACAATGAGCAGTTCTTC. Protein: CASSQEGGRYNEQFF.

The gene calls are TRBV27 and TRBJ2-1, with D unclear. The V end was cut by 6 bases, the J end by 0 bases, with 12 bases between. Germline V gives CDR1 MNHEY, CDR2 SMNVEV (reference sequence). CDR3 size: 15 residues. The CDR3 reads CASSLDLSSYNEQFF. CDR3 in DNA: TGTGCCAGCAGCTTAGATCTTAGCTCCTACAATGAGCAGTTCTTC.

The CDR3 is CASSLDVSNTGELFF. CDR3 sequence (DNA): TGCGCCAGCAGCTTGGATGTTTCGAACACCGGGGAGCTGTTTTTT. V and J are TRBV5-1 and TRBJ2-2; D unresolved. Germline CDR1 reads SGHRS; CDR2 reads YFSETQ. This CDR3 comprises 15 residues. Trimming removed 0 bases from V and 0 bases from J, with 6 bases in between.

With respect to this clone: This CDR3 is also generated by other DNA sequences in the sample. V is TRBV7-2 and J is TRBJ1-5; D might be TRBD1 (6 bases). The CDR3 totals 14 residues. Germline CDR1 SGHTA, CDR2 FQGNSA. The V end lost 0 bases, the J end lost 6 bases, and 9 bases lay between the germline ends. The DNA for the CDR3 is TGTGCCAGCAGCTTAGCACAGGGCCCTCAGCCCCAGCATTTT. Protein product: CASSLAQGPQPQHF.

The V and J genes are TRBV19 and TRBJ1-1; D is perhaps TRBD1 (5 bases). The V end was cut by 7 bases, the J end by 7 bases, with 16 bases between. CDR3 length: 13 residues. CDR1 is LNHDA, CDR2 SQIVND, per germline (reference sequence). The CDR3 nucleotides read TGTGCCAGTATTCCGGGGGGGAGGGATGAAGCTTTCTTT. The encoded protein is CASIPGGRDEAFF.

V is TRBV5-5 and J is TRBJ1-2; tentatively, D is TRBD1 (5 bases). Germline V gene data show CDR1 as SGHKS and CDR2 as YYEKEE (reference sequence). V was cut by 2 bases and J by 6 bases, with 11 bases left in between. The CDR3 covers 13 residues. The CDR3 DNA sequence: TGTGCCAGCAGCTTTACTGGGACGGATGGCTACACCTTC. This gives the protein CASSFTGTDGYTF.

There are a few counts of this clone. This sequence joins TRBV30 and TRBJ2-2, with unresolved D. The CDR3 consists of 13 residues. Trimming shortened V by 4 bases and J by 3 bases, and 9 bases separated the two germline ends. From germline, CDR1 is GTSNPN and CDR2 SVGIG (reference sequence). CDR3 sequence reads: CAWKREDTGELFF. The CDR3 region has the DNA TGTGCCTGGAAACGAGAGGACACCGGGGAGCTGTTTTTT.

The chain carries TRBV7-9 and TRBJ2-2, with unresolved D. Trimming shortened V by 5 bases and J by 6 bases, and 19 bases separated the two germline ends. Per the germline V gene, CDR1 is SEHNR and CDR2 is FQNEAQ (reference sequence). The CDR3 extends over 16 amino acids. The CDR3, as DNA: TGTGCCAGCAGCCGGAACACCCAGTTTGATGCCGGGGAGCTGTTTTTT. Its protein product is CASSRNTQFDAGELFF.

The chain recombines TRBV5-6 with TRBJ1-1; 8 bases align to TRBD1. Trimming took 2 bases from V and 1 from J; bases not matched to a gene: 4. The CDR3 runs 15 residues. CDR1 is SGHDT and CDR2 is YYEEEE in the germline V gene. CDR3 region: CASSFGQGQNTEAFF. For the CDR3, the DNA is TGTGCCAGCAGCTTCGGACAGGGCCAGAACACTGAAGCTTTCTTT.

The chain has TRBV15 and TRBJ2-5, with D perhaps matching TRBD1 (6 bases). The CDR3 is made up of 17 amino acids. The germline V gene has CDR1 LNHNV and CDR2 YYDKDF (reference sequence). The V gene lost 0 bases and the J gene lost 0 bases, with 14 bases spanning the gap. The CDR3 protein is CATSRDVLGQYQETQYF. The DNA of the CDR3 is TGTGCCACCAGCAGAGATGTTTTGGGACAATACCAAGAGACCCAGTACTTC. Looking up the rest from reference TRBV15 and TRBJ2-5 gives the full variable domain: DAMVIQNPRYQVTQFGKPVTLSCSQTLNHNVMYWYQQKSSQAPKLLFHYYDKDFNNEADTPDNFQSRRPNTSFCFLDIRSPGLGDTAMYLCATSRDVLGQYQETQYFGPGTRLLVL.

J is TRBJ2-2 and V is TRBV7-9; 8 bases agree with TRBD1. The CDR3 extends over 14 amino acids. V was pared by 5 bases and J by 5 bases, with 4 bases of the junction left unmatched. Germline-derived CDR1 and CDR2 are SEHNR and FQNEAQ (reference sequence). DNA for the CDR3: TGTGCCAGCAGCCTGACAGGGGTGACCGGGGAGCTGTTTTTT. It is translated as CASSLTGVTGELFF.

The J gene is TRBJ2-7, the V gene TRBV7-2; 9 bases match TRBD1. CDR1 and CDR2 (germline): SGHTA, FQGNSA. The CDR3 has 15 residues. V dropped 5 bases and J dropped 5; count of bases not matched to a gene: 10. CDR3 nucleotides: TGTGCCAGCAGCGTAACCGGGACAGGGCCCAACGAGCAGTACTTC. It encodes CASSVTGTGPNEQYF.

V and J are TRBV13 and TRBJ1-1; TRBD1 is a possible D gene (5 bases). Germline V lookup: CDR1 PRHDT, CDR2 FYEKMQ (reference sequence). The CDR3 consists of 13 residues. The ends were cut back, 5 bases at V and 3 bases at J, with 10 bases in the middle. The CDR3 spells CASSPQGDTEAFF. The CDR3 DNA is TGTGCCAGCAGCCCTCAGGGCGACACTGAAGCTTTCTTT.

The chain has TRBV6-2 or TRBV6-3 and TRBJ2-1, with D maybe TRBD1 (6 bases). The CDR3 consists of 15 residues. Germline CDR1 is MNHEY and CDR2 is SVGEGT. Trimming removed 2 bases from V and 0 bases from J, with 8 bases in between. CDR3 sequence: CASSYQGGSYNEQFF. The CDR3 DNA reads TGTGCCAGCAGTTACCAAGGGGGCTCCTACAATGAGCAGTTCTTC.

The chain joins TRBV18 to TRBJ1-3; D not certain. V was pared by 2 bases and J by 3 bases, with 8 bases between. This CDR3 comprises 14 residues. Germline CDR1 reads KGHSH; CDR2 reads LQKENI. The CDR3 sequence: CASSPIPDGNTIYF. The CDR3 region has the DNA TGTGCCAGCTCACCAATCCCAGATGGAAACACCATATATTTT.

The chain couples TRBV6-5 to TRBJ2-1, with D perhaps TRBD1 (6 bases). The CDR3 runs 11 residues. CDR1 and CDR2 from the germline V gene are MNHEY and SVGAGI. V lost 6 bases to trimming and J lost 9 bases, with 9 bases between them. CDR3 in amino acids: CASSSGVEQFF. In DNA form, the CDR3 reads TGTGCCAGCAGCTCAGGGGTTGAGCAGTTCTTC.

The chain combines TRBV4-3 with TRBJ2-4, with unresolved D. V lost 1 base and J 0 bases, leaving 13 bases between the germline ends. This CDR3 comprises 17 residues. From germline, CDR1 is LGHNA and CDR2 YSLEER. The DNA of the CDR3 is TGCGCCAGCAGCCAAGTCTTGGCTTCATTAGCCAAAAACATTCAGTACTTC. This translates into CASSQVLASLAKNIQYF.

This chain uses TRBV6-2 or TRBV6-3 with TRBJ1-5; no firm D call. The CDR3 length is 14 residues. The germline CDR1 and CDR2 sequences are MNHEY and SVGEGT. Between the trimmed V and J ends, which lost 2 bases and 5 bases, there was a span of 10 bases. For the CDR3, the DNA is TGTGCCAGCAGTTACGGTTTTCTGGATCAGCCCCAGCATTTT. Translation gives CASSYGFLDQPQHF.

This clone was counted a single time. CDR3 nucleotide sequence: TGTGCCAGCAGCTTCGGGGACAGGGTGAACACTGAAGCTTTCTTT. Its translation is CASSFGDRVNTEAFF. The genes are TRBV7-9 and TRBJ1-1, with 9 bases fitting TRBD1. This CDR3 comprises 15 residues. With V trimmed by 3 bases and J by 0 bases, 2 bases remained unmatched. CDR1 SEHNR and CDR2 FQNEAQ come from the germline V gene (reference sequence).

V and J are TRBV6-6 and TRBJ1-4; D perhaps matches TRBD1 (5 bases). V was trimmed by 7 bases and J by 3 bases, leaving 15 bases between them. This CDR3 spans 15 amino acids. The germline CDR1 and CDR2 sequences are MNHNY and SVGAGI (reference sequence). DNA for the CDR3: TGTGCCAGCACCGAAGAGGGGCCAGCTAATGAAAAACTGTTTTTT. It is translated as CASTEEGPANEKLFF.

The rearrangement links TRBV9 to TRBJ1-2, with D possibly matching TRBD1 (6 bases). V was shortened by 6 bases and J by 3 bases, with 12 bases between the two germline ends. Germline values: CDR1 SGDLS, CDR2 YYNGEE. The CDR3 length is 13 residues. The CDR3, as DNA: TGTGCCAGCACCCCGGACAGTTACTATGGCTACACCTTC. This encodes CASTPDSYYGYTF. The whole variable domain, filled in from reference TRBV9 and TRBJ1-2, reads DSGVTQTPKHLITATGQRVTLRCSPRSGDLSVYWYQQSLDQGLQFLIQYYNGEERAKGNILERFSAQQFPDLHSELNLSSLELGDSALYFCASTPDSYYGYTFGSGTRLTVV.

The chain employs TRBV19 and TRBJ2-2; 9 bases line up with TRBD2. The CDR3 is 16 amino acids. With 3 bases clipped from V and 7 bases from J, the junction kept 9 bases outside the gene matches. Germline CDR1 LNHDA, CDR2 SQIVND (reference sequence). CDR3 sequence (DNA): TGTGCCAGTAGTATTCTGTCAGCGGGGGGCCACGGGGAGCTGTTTTTT. Translation: CASSILSAGGHGELFF.

Turning to this clone: The DNA is left out, because the CDR3 cannot be placed on it with certainty; the CDR3 is given as TCRdb lists it. V usage is TRBV5-1 and J usage is TRBJ1-2; TRBD1, as called in the table, went unchecked against the DNA. Counting both end residues, the CDR3 totals 18 amino acids. CDR1 and CDR2 (germline): SGHRS, YFSETQ. CDR3 in amino acids: CASSLAFGPGTVRNGYTF.